This paragraph reports one TCR beta chain. TCRdb keeps only in-frame clones here, not all; method: immunoSEQ multiplex PCR. Among 25,000 to 35,000 clones listed, more than 90% were seen once. This sample was included in a study of T cell clones after liver transplantation. Study-wide context: Immunosuppression withdrawal was tried within 2 years after liver transplantation in this trial. TCRbeta sequencing after a pre-transplant mixed lymphocyte reaction identified graft-donor-reactive clones, later tracked in post-transplant blood. As an antigen-independent comparator, third-party-reactive TCRbeta sequences came from pre-transplant mixed lymphocyte reactions.

Unstimulated PBMCs were sorted into CD3+CD4+ and CD3+CD8+ populations. This TCR came from a human patient who received a liver transplant. Some T cells may be graft donor cells. The source material was CD8+ T cells from blood, sampled 12 months after liver transplant.

The CDR3 DNA reads as TGCGCCAGCAGCCAAGGAAACTATCGCGAGCAGTACTTC. It specifies CASSQGNYREQYF. The gene calls are TRBV4-1 and TRBJ2-7, with D unclear. CDR3 length equals 13 residues. CDR1 MGHRA and CDR2 YSYEKL come from the germline V gene. Trimming stripped 1 base from V and 6 bases from J, with 10 bases between.